The next 29 T cell receptor beta chains were all read from a single sample in a study of blood T cell repertoires in COVID-19. Repertoires were generated with immunoSEQ multiplex PCR, while TCRdb's copy carries only in-frame clones and drops some. This table has 100,000 to 120,000 clones, 76% appearing once. The sample consisted of peripheral blood. All receptors derive from a woman over 75 with acute or convalescent COVID-19.

The V gene is TRBV7-9, the J gene TRBJ1-6; 8 nucleotides line up with TRBD1. CDR3 size: 16 residues. V was clipped by 5 bases and J by 10 bases; unmatched bases: 13. Germline V CDR1 and CDR2: SEHNR, FQNEAQ (reference sequence). The CDR3 nucleotides are TGTGCCAGCAGCCATGAGGTGCCAGGGGGCGGCTCACCCCTCCACTTT. This gives the protein CASSHEVPGGGSPLHF. The variable domain in full, with the rest retrieved from reference TRBV7-9 and TRBJ1-6, is DTGVSQNPRHKITKRGQNVTFRCDPISEHNRLYWYRQTLGQGPEFLTYFQNEAQLEKSRLLSDRFSAERPKGSFSTLEIQRTEQGDSAMYLCASSHEVPGGGSPLHFGNGTRLTVT.

V is TRBV28 and J is TRBJ1-2, with D tentatively TRBD1 (6 bases). The CDR3 length is 13 residues. Between the trimmed V and J ends, which lost 2 bases and 8 bases, there was a span of 12 bases. Germline V gene lookup returns CDR1 MDHEN and CDR2 SYDVKM. This CDR3 reads CASSLMGARGYTF. In DNA, the CDR3 is TGTGCCAGCAGTTTAATGGGGGCTAGGGGCTACACCTTC.

The gene calls are TRBV5-1 and TRBJ1-1; 7 bases are shared with TRBD1. CDR1 is SGHRS, CDR2 YFSETQ, per germline. V dropped 0 bases and J dropped 0; count of bases not matched to a gene: 2. This CDR3 comprises 15 residues. This CDR3 reads CASSLAGTVNTEAFF. In nucleotides, the CDR3 is TGCGCCAGCAGCTTGGCCGGGACAGTGAACACTGAAGCTTTCTTT.

This chain links TRBV5-1 with TRBJ1-2, with 8 bases aligning to TRBD1. This CDR3 has 14 residues. CDR1 and CDR2 from the germline V gene are SGHRS and YFSETQ. Trimming removed 4 bases from V and 2 bases from J; junction bases left unmatched: 4. CDR3 bases: TGCGCCAGCAGCCCGACAGGGGAAAACTATGGCTACACCTTC. As protein: CASSPTGENYGYTF.

This clone was found once. The V and J genes are TRBV6-4 and TRBJ2-6; D not certain. Trimming cost V 8 bases and J 2 bases, with 7 bases left between them. The CDR3 has 13 residues. Germline values: CDR1 MRHNA, CDR2 SNTAGT. The CDR3 spells CASWYTGANVLTF. For the CDR3, the DNA is TGTGCCAGCTGGTACACTGGGGCCAACGTCCTGACTTTC.

This clone was seen only a few times. The chain combines TRBV3-1 (or the pseudogene TRBV3-2) with TRBJ2-2, with 13 bases aligning to TRBD2. The length of the CDR3 is 17 residues. CDR1 LGHDT and CDR2 YNNKEL come from the germline V gene (reference sequence). V dropped 1 base and J dropped 6; count of bases not matched to a gene: 5. CDR3 in amino acids: CASSQGGLAGASGELFF. The CDR3, as DNA: TGTGCCAGCAGCCAAGGCGGACTAGCGGGGGCGTCCGGGGAGCTGTTTTTT.

The V call is TRBV3-1 (or the pseudogene TRBV3-2), the J call TRBJ2-5; 8 bases line up with TRBD1. This CDR3 has 15 residues. V trimming: 2 bases; J trimming: 2 bases; junction bases outside the gene matches: 4. Germline CDR1 is LGHDT and CDR2 is YNNKEL (reference sequence). The CDR3, as DNA: TGTGCCAGCAGCCAACCCAGGGGGCCTCAAGAGACCCAGTACTTC. As protein: CASSQPRGPQETQYF.

This rearrangement joins TRBV7-2 to TRBJ1-2; 12 nucleotides agree with TRBD1. Unmatched junction bases numbered 5, after V lost 5 bases and J lost 7 bases. The CDR3 runs to 14 residues. Germline V gives CDR1 SGHTA, CDR2 FQGNSA. CDR3 DNA sequence: TGTGCCAGCAGCCCGGGACAGGGGGCTAGTGGCTACACCTTC. Translation gives CASSPGQGASGYTF.

This chain joins TRBV27 and TRBJ2-1; 13 bases match TRBD2. In germline, CDR1 is MNHEY, CDR2 SMNVEV (reference sequence). The CDR3 is made up of 15 amino acids. Trimming removed 6 bases from V and 9 bases from J; junction bases left unmatched: 8. The CDR3 sequence is CASSLGLAGTGEQFF. CDR3 bases: TGTGCCAGCAGCTTGGGACTAGCGGGAACAGGTGAGCAGTTCTTC.

This clone was recorded a few times. V usage is TRBV6-2 or TRBV6-3 and J usage is TRBJ2-5; 9 bases line up with TRBD1. Trimming at V came to 0 bases and at J to 7 bases, leaving 3 bases not matched to a gene. CDR3 length: 14 amino acids. Germline V gene data show CDR1 as MNHEY and CDR2 as SVGEGT. The CDR3 loop reads CASSYSGQGRTQYF. The CDR3 nucleotides read TGTGCCAGCAGTTACTCGGGACAGGGTAGGACCCAGTACTTC.

The gene calls are TRBV27 and TRBJ1-4; perhaps TRBD1 as D (6 bases). The germline V and J ends were trimmed by 2 bases and 8 bases, with 27 bases remaining between them. This CDR3 contains 19 residues. Germline CDR1 is MNHEY and CDR2 is SMNVEV (reference sequence). The CDR3 spells CASSLRPGGEGTGGEKLFF. The CDR3 nucleotides read TGTGCCAGCAGTTTAAGGCCGGGGGGCGAGGGGACGGGAGGCGAAAAACTGTTTTTT.

The V call is TRBV5-8, the J call TRBJ2-2, with D maybe TRBD2 (5 bases). V gave up 2 bases and J gave up 1 base, with 9 bases separating them. The V gene's germline CDR1 is SGHTS and CDR2 YDEGEE. The CDR3 has 15 amino acids. This CDR3 reads CASSFDTRNTGELFF. The CDR3 DNA follows: TGTGCCAGCAGCTTCGACACTAGGAACACCGGGGAGCTGTTTTTT.

A few counts support this clone. V gene TRBV5-1 combines with J gene TRBJ1-2, with unresolved D. From germline, CDR1 is SGHRS and CDR2 YFSETQ. With 3 bases removed from V and 2 bases from J, the gap between germline ends came to 14 bases. The CDR3 length is 15 residues. CDR3 coding DNA: TGCGCCAGCAGCTCAGCCGGGAACTACAACTATGGCTACACCTTC. It specifies CASSSAGNYNYGYTF.

The chain uses TRBV5-4 and TRBJ2-6; D not resolved. Trimming pared 1 base from V and 0 bases from J, leaving 11 bases between. Germline CDR1 reads SGHNT; CDR2 reads YYREEE (reference sequence). The CDR3 runs to 17 residues. CDR3 coding DNA: TGTGCCAGCAGCTTGTCCATCTTGAGCTCTGGGGCCAACGTCCTGACTTTC. It specifies CASSLSILSSGANVLTF. The full variable domain, rest sourced from reference TRBV5-4 and TRBJ2-6, is ETGVTQSPTHLIKTRGQQVTLRCSSQSGHNTVSWYQQALGQGPQFIFQYYREEENGRGNFPPRFSGLQFPNYSSELNVNALELDDSALYLCASSLSILSSGANVLTFGAGSRLTVL.

Turning to this clone: Other DNA variants within this sample encode the same CDR3. The rearrangement joins TRBV5-1 to TRBJ1-1; D is possibly TRBD1 (5 bases). The length of the CDR3 is 14 residues. V was cut by 0 bases and J by 5 bases, with 11 bases left in between. Germline V gene lookup returns CDR1 SGHRS and CDR2 YFSETQ. CDR3 DNA: TGCGCCAGCAGCTTGGTAGGGGTGGGGACTGAAGCTTTCTTT. Amino acid sequence: CASSLVGVGTEAFF.

A few counts support this clone. CDR3 nucleotide sequence: TGTGCCAGCTCACCACCGACAGGGGGCTCAGATACGCAGTATTTT. This translates into CASSPPTGGSDTQYF. J is TRBJ2-3 and V is TRBV18, with TRBD1 matching over 10 bases. Germline trimming cut 0 bases from V and 4 bases from J; bases unmatched to any gene: 1. CDR1 KGHSH and CDR2 LQKENI come from the germline V gene. This CDR3 has 15 amino acids.

This clone has a single count. The chain uses TRBV29-1 and TRBJ2-5; 9 bases fit TRBD1. Per the germline V gene, CDR1 is SQVTM and CDR2 is ANQGSEA. The V and J ends lost 5 bases and 5 bases, in that order; junction bases with no gene match: 12. CDR3 length: 15 residues. CDR3 sequence reads: CSVFRFTGGAETQYF. In DNA form, the CDR3 reads TGCAGCGTTTTCCGTTTCACAGGGGGCGCGGAGACCCAGTACTTC. Full variable domain (rest looked up from reference TRBV29-1 and TRBJ2-5): SAVISQKPSRDICQRGTSLTIQCQVDSQVTMMFWYRQQPGQSLTLIATANQGSEATYESGFVIDKFPISRPNLTFSTLTVSNMSPEDSSIYLCSVFRFTGGAETQYFGPGTRLLVL.

The J gene is TRBJ1-4, the V gene TRBV7-9; D is possibly TRBD1 (5 bases). This CDR3 has 15 residues. Germline CDR1 reads SEHNR; CDR2 reads FQNEAQ (reference sequence). V lost 1 base to trimming and J lost 8 bases, with 14 bases between them. Here the CDR3 reads CASSLGQGLAEKLFF. The CDR3 DNA reads as TGTGCCAGCAGCTTAGGCCAGGGTCTGGCCGAAAAACTGTTTTTT.

The chain uses TRBV10-1 and TRBJ2-3; 8 positions agree with TRBD2. Trimming at V came to 0 bases and at J to 1 base, leaving 3 bases not matched to a gene. This CDR3 region has 16 residues. Germline CDR1 and CDR2: WNHNN and SYGVQD (reference sequence). CDR3 sequence (DNA): TGCGCCAGCAGTGAGTCGACAGCGGGGGGCACAGATACGCAGTATTTT. Translation: CASSESTAGGTDTQYF.

The CDR3 protein is CASSMRQGDEQYF. The CDR3, as DNA: TGTGCCAGCAGCATGCGACAGGGTGACGAGCAGTACTTC. The chain joins TRBV21-1 to TRBJ2-7; TRBD1 is the table's D call, not checked against the DNA. TRBV21-1 is described as a pseudogene. CDR3 length equals 13 residues.

This chain links TRBV29-1 with TRBJ1-4, with 9 bases aligning to TRBD1. Trimming removed 4 bases from V and 8 bases from J; junction bases left unmatched: 5. Germline CDR1 is SQVTM and CDR2 is ANQGSEA. CDR3 length: 13 residues. DNA of the CDR3: TGCAGCGTTGCGGGACAGGGAGCGGAAAAACTGTTTTTT. It codes for CSVAGQGAEKLFF.

The chain uses TRBV19 and TRBJ1-5, with D possibly TRBD1 on 6 matching bases. Germline CDR1 and CDR2: LNHDA and SQIVND (reference sequence). The CDR3 totals 17 residues. V was cut by 4 bases and J by 7 bases, with 23 bases left in between. The CDR3 bases are TGTGCCAGTAGTACCCTTGGGGAACAGGGTGGGTACCAGCCCCAGCATTTT. Its translation: CASSTLGEQGGYQPQHF.

This chain joins TRBV11-2 and TRBJ1-2; 9 bases agree with TRBD1. Unmatched junction bases numbered 4, after V lost 5 bases and J lost 6 bases. Germline CDR1 and CDR2: SGHAT and FQNNGV. There are 13 residues in the CDR3. CDR3 sequence reads: CASSGTGFDGYTF. In DNA form, the CDR3 reads TGTGCCAGCAGCGGGACAGGGTTCGATGGCTACACCTTC.

This chain joins TRBV13 and TRBJ1-3, with 7 bases matching TRBD1. This CDR3 is 17 amino acids long. V trimming: 5 bases; J trimming: 0 bases; junction bases outside the gene matches: 10. CDR1 is PRHDT, CDR2 FYEKMQ, per germline (reference sequence). The CDR3 loop is CASSSAEQGRSGNTIYF. The CDR3 region has the DNA TGTGCCAGCAGCAGTGCGGAACAGGGGCGCTCTGGAAACACCATATATTTT. The full variable domain, rest sourced from reference TRBV13 and TRBJ1-3, is AAGVIQSPRHLIKEKRETATLKCYPIPRHDTVYWYQQGPGQDPQFLISFYEKMQSDKGSIPDRFSAQQFSDYHSELNMSSLELGDSALYFCASSSAEQGRSGNTIYFGEGSWLTVV.

The rearrangement uses TRBV5-4 and TRBJ2-6; 7 bases align to TRBD1. Per germline, CDR1 SGHNT and CDR2 YYREEE (reference sequence). There are 17 residues in the CDR3. V lost 2 bases, J lost 1 base, and 6 bases stayed unmatched. CDR3 region: CASSLPGQLSGANVLTF. The DNA for the CDR3 is TGTGCCAGCAGCTTACCGGGACAGTTATCTGGGGCCAACGTCCTGACTTTC.

The chain recombines TRBV2 with TRBJ1-5; 7 nucleotides agree with TRBD1. Unmatched junction bases numbered 4, after V lost 2 bases and J lost 3 bases. Germline V gene data show CDR1 as SNHLY and CDR2 as FYNNEI. The CDR3 loop spans 15 amino acids. CDR3 nucleotides: TGTGCCAGCAGTGAACTAGGACAGGTCAATCAGCCCCAGCATTTT. It translates to CASSELGQVNQPQHF. Variable domain in full (rest from reference TRBV2 and TRBJ1-5): EPEVTQTPSHQVTQMGQEVILRCVPISNHLYFYWYRQILGQKVEFLVSFYNNEISEKSEIFDDQFSVERPDGSNFTLKIRSTKLEDSAMYFCASSELGQVNQPQHFGDGTRLSIL.

This chain uses TRBV5-4 with TRBJ1-2, with D perhaps TRBD1 (6 bases). This CDR3 region has 14 residues. Germline V CDR1 and CDR2: SGHNT, YYREEE (reference sequence). V was clipped by 3 bases and J by 2 bases, with 11 bases between them. This CDR3 reads CASSWEQGNYGYTF. The CDR3 region has the DNA TGTGCCAGCAGCTGGGAACAGGGAAACTATGGCTACACCTTC.

This clone was detected a few times. This CDR3 reads CASSLLGRGNTEAFF. DNA of the CDR3: TGTGCCAGCAGCTTATTAGGCAGAGGAAACACTGAAGCTTTCTTT. The chain joins TRBV7-2 to TRBJ1-1, with D unclear. This CDR3 region has 15 residues. Germline V gives CDR1 SGHTA, CDR2 FQGNSA. The V end lost 2 bases, the J end lost 2 bases, and 12 bases lay between the germline ends.

The table lists this clone with a few counts. For the CDR3, the DNA is TGCGCCAGCAGCCCAACTAGCGGGAGAACAGATACGCAGTATTTT. Translation: CASSPTSGRTDTQYF. This sequence joins TRBV10-2 and TRBJ2-3; TRBD2 matches at 11 bases. Per germline, CDR1 WSHSY and CDR2 SAAADI. This CDR3 is built from 15 residues. J was trimmed by 3 bases and V by 6 bases; bases with no gene match: 5.